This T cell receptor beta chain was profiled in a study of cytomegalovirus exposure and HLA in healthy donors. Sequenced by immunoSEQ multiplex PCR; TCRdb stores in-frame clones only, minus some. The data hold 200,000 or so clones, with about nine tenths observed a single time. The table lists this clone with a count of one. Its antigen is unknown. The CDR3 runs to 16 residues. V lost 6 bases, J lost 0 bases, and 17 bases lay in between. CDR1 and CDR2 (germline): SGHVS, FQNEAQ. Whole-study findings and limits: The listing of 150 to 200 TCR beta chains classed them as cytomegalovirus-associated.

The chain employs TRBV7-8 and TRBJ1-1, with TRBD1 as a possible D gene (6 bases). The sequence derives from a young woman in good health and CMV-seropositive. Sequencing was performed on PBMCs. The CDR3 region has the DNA TGTGCCAGCAGACAGGGAAATCGGATTCTGAACACTGAAGCTTTCTTT. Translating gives CASRQGNRILNTEAFF.